This TCR beta chain emerged from a study of T-cell memory formation after mild COVID-19. TCRdb reanalysed the 5' RACE reads using MiXCR and keeps one entry per CDR3 protein. The sample has 350,000 to 500,000 distinct CDR3 sequences; around 22% are singletons. The CDR3 covers 14 residues. Germline CDR1 reads SGHRS; CDR2 reads YFSETQ. Trimming pared 2 bases from V and 5 bases from J, leaving 10 bases between. The chain recombines TRBV5-1 with TRBJ2-2; TRBD2 might be the D (5 bases). This sequence was found in an adult woman who had mild COVID-19 (a few samples of this study predate the infection). Cell type and time point are not known. The material sequenced was PBMCs or a T cell subset sorted from them (not recorded which). Written as DNA, the CDR3 is TGCGCCAGCAGCTTTACTAGTAGGACCGGGGAGCTGTTTTTT. This gives the protein CASSFTSRTGELFF.